Listed here is a single TCR beta chain. As yet, its antigen is unknown. One end of the junction does not line up with germline, which may come from a read error. Via MiXCR, TCRdb re-called the 5' RACE reads, giving one row per CDR3 protein. The sample holds about 180,000 distinct CDR3 sequences, around 16% seen once. The CDR3 runs 11 residues. Germline loops: CDR1 WSHSY, CDR2 SAAADI. The record originates from a study of T-cell memory formation after mild COVID-19. Whole-study results and caveats: Researchers found some responding clones in pre-infection memory, a sign that cross-reactive memory joined.

The source is an adult woman who had mild COVID-19 (a few samples of this study predate the infection). Cell type and time point are not known. V is TRBV10-2 and J is TRBJ1-2; possible D gene TRBD1, 6 bases. The sample was PBMCs or a T cell subset sorted from them (not recorded which). CDR3 in DNA: TGCGCCAGCAGTGAGATCGGGGGCGACCTTTTC. Protein product: CASSEIGGDLF.